A selection of T cell receptor beta chains follows, all from one sample in a study of graft-versus-host responses after intestinal transplantation. The assay was immunoSEQ multiplex PCR, and TCRdb's table has in-frame clones only and misses some. This sample has over 75,000 clones; around 93% occur once, and the top ten carry about 0.073%. These TCRs' antigens remain unknown. Source: unstimulated CD8+ T cells sorted from spleen or lymph node cells, taken before transplant. The receptor source for this set is a human donor who was the organ donor for an intestinal transplant. Both conserved end residues are part of each CDR3. The D gene is left open where the match is weak. Size values are once, few and many counts, or a class for expanded clones, and some rows have none.

- | once | TRBJ2-3 | TRBV15 | TGTGCCACCAGCAGACCCCCGGGTCCATACACAGATACGCAGTATTTT | CATSRPPGPYTDTQYF
TRBD2 | few | TRBJ2-2 | TRBV11-1 | TGTGCCAGCAGCGTCCTAGCGGGGGACACCGGGGAGCTGTTTTTT | CASSVLAGDTGELFF
- | - | TRBJ2-7 | TRBV27 | TGTGCCAGCAGACGAACGACGTGGGGACTTCAAGAGCAGTACTTC | CASRRTTWGLQEQYF
- | - | TRBJ1-2 | TRBV18 | TGTGCCAGCTCACCCACGGCTAACTATGGCTACACCTTC | CASSPTANYGYTF
TRBD1 | - | TRBJ1-1 | TRBV5-6 | TGTGCCAGCAGCCCGATCCTTGGACAGGGGAACACTGAAGCTTTCTTT | CASSPILGQGNTEAFF
- | - | TRBJ1-1 | TRBV28 | TGTGCCAGCAGTTCCCCCCTTGGGCAGACCAAATACACTGAAGCTTTCTTT | CASSSPLGQTKYTEAFF
- | - | TRBJ2-3 | TRBV11-2 | TGTGCCAGCAGCTTAGGCCCAACTTCTAGCACAGATACGCAGTATTTT | CASSLGPTSSTDTQYF
- | - | TRBJ2-1 | TRBV10-3 | TGTGCCATCAGTGATTGGGGAGGCCCTACTAATAAGACATACAATGAGCAGTTCTTC | CAISDWGGPTNKTYNEQFF
- | - | TRBJ1-2 | TRBV2 | TGTGCCAGCAGTGAGGCTGCTAGCACCTTC | CASSEAASTF
- | few | TRBJ1-5 | TRBV30 | TGTGCCTGGAGTGTAGAGAGGAATAGCCAGCCCCAGCATTTT | CAWSVERNSQPQHF
TRBD2 | - | TRBJ2-3 | TRBV10-2 | TGCGCCAGCAGTGAGTCCTTAGCGGGAGAGGGGTCGCGCACAGATACGCAGTATTTT | CASSESLAGEGSRTDTQYF
TRBD2 | - | TRBJ2-5 | TRBV28 | TGTGCCAGCAACCCGGGGGGCCAAGAGACCCAGTACTTC | CASNPGGQETQYF
TRBD2 | - | TRBJ2-3 | TRBV13 | TGTGCCAGCAGCTTTCCGAGCGGGGAGACAGATACGCAGTATTTT | CASSFPSGETDTQYF
- | - | TRBJ2-7 | TRBV6-5 | TGTGCCAGCAGTTACTCGATCGGCGGGACAGACTACGAGCAGTACTTC | CASSYSIGGTDYEQYF
TRBD2 | - | TRBJ2-1 | TRBV2 | TGTGCCAGCAAACTGGGCGGGGGGGCATACAATGAGCAGTTCTTC | CASKLGGGAYNEQFF
TRBD2 | - | TRBJ2-1 | TRBV7-3 | TGTGCCAGCAGCTACCATCTGGGGGCCTATGGCGGGGGGGCTTGGGGGTACAATGAGCAGTTCTTC | CASSYHLGAYGGGAWGYNEQFF
TRBD2 | - | TRBJ2-7 | TRBV6-5 | TGTGCCAGCAGTTATGGGCGGGGGGGCTACGAGCAGTACTTC | CASSYGRGGYEQYF
- | - | TRBJ2-7 | TRBV4-1 | TGCGCCAGCAGCCAAGAACGGGTTCCCTCCTACGAGCAGTACTTC | CASSQERVPSYEQYF
TRBD1 | - | TRBJ1-5 | TRBV9 | TGTGCCAGCAGCGAAGACCGGGACAGGGGGCTATATCGCAATCAGCCCCAGCATTTT | CASSEDRDRGLYRNQPQHF
TRBD2 | - | TRBJ2-5 | TRBV6-1 | TGTGCCAGCAGTGAATTGATAGCGGGGGGGGCCTGGGAGACCCAGTACTTC | CASSELIAGGAWETQYF
TRBD2 | - | TRBJ2-3 | TRBV19 | TGTGCCAGTAGTATAGGACTAGCGGGGGAAAGCACAGATACGCAGTATTTT | CASSIGLAGESTDTQYF
- | few | TRBJ1-5 | TRBV4-1 | TGCGCCAGCAGCCAAGAGGTCGTACCGGGGAATCAGCCCCAGCATTTT | CASSQEVVPGNQPQHF
TRBD2 | - | TRBJ2-1 | TRBV7-2 | TGTGCCAGCAGCTTCGGACTAGCGGGAGCGGGAGCCTACAATGAGCAGTTCTTC | CASSFGLAGAGAYNEQFF
- | - | TRBJ1-1 | TRBV9 | TGTGCCAGCAGCGTAGAAGGGGGAACTGAAGCTTTCTTT | CASSVEGGTEAFF
- | - | TRBJ2-3 | TRBV19 | TGTGCCAGTAGGGGCACAGGCCTGGATACGCAGTATTTT | CASRGTGLDTQYF
- | - | TRBJ2-5 | TRBV11-2 | TGTGCCAGCAGCTTCCCACGGGTAGAGACCCAGTACTTC | CASSFPRVETQYF
- | - | TRBJ2-1 | TRBV4-1 | TGCGCCAGCAGCCAAGAGTTACTCAAGTTCTTC | CASSQELLKFF
- | once | TRBJ2-1 | TRBV4-2 | TGTGCCAGCAGCCAAGAACCGGGATTATACAATGAGCAGTTCTTC | CASSQEPGLYNEQFF
- | - | TRBJ1-4 | TRBV7-6 | TGTGCCAGCAGCTTAGGACTTAATGAAAAACTGTTTTTT | CASSLGLNEKLFF
TRBD1 | - | TRBJ2-3 | TRBV4-1 | TGCGCCAGCAGCCTCGAATCGACAGGGAGCACAGATACGCAGTATTTT | CASSLESTGSTDTQYF
- | - | TRBJ1-2 | TRBV7-9 | TGTGCCAGCAGCTTATTCGGGGGGCGCAACCCTAACTATGGCTACACCTTC | CASSLFGGRNPNYGYTF
TRBD1 | - | TRBJ2-7 | TRBV5-1 | TGCGCCAGCAGCCCGGACAGGGGAAACGAGCAGTACTTC | CASSPDRGNEQYF
- | few | TRBJ1-1 | TRBV14 | TGTGCCAGCAGCCATGGACTAGCAGCTTTGGACACTGAAGCTTTCTTT | CASSHGLAALDTEAFF
- | - | TRBJ2-5 | TRBV9 | TGTGCCAGCAGCGTAGATGGGGCGGGACAAGAGACCCAGTACTTC | CASSVDGAGQETQYF
TRBD1 | - | TRBJ1-2 | TRBV2 | TGTGCCAGCAGGAGGGGAGACGAGGGGGCTATACGTTATGGCTACACCTTC | CASRRGDEGAIRYGYTF
- | once | TRBJ2-2 | TRBV7-6 | TGTGCCAGCAGCCCCGGGACTCTAATAAGTGGGGAGCTGTTTTTT | CASSPGTLISGELFF
- | - | TRBJ1-6 | TRBV15 | TGTGCCACCAGCCCACAACAGGGAGACTATAATTCACCCCTCCACTTT | CATSPQQGDYNSPLHF
- | - | TRBJ2-5 | TRBV4-2 | TGTGCCAGCAGCCACGGTGTTCAAGAGACCCAGTACTTC | CASSHGVQETQYF
- | - | TRBJ2-7 | TRBV16 | TGTGCCAGCAGCCAATTCTGGACTAACTACGAGCAGTACTTC | CASSQFWTNYEQYF
- | - | TRBJ2-5 | TRBV11-2 | TGTGCCAGCAGCTTAGCTTTCCGGCAAGAGACCCAGTACTTC | CASSLAFRQETQYF
- | - | TRBJ1-1 | TRBV29-1 | TGCAGCGTTGAAGATGCGGGACGTCTTGAAGCTTTCTTT | CSVEDAGRLEAFF
- | - | TRBJ2-7 | TRBV19 | TGTGCCAGTAGTTTTTTGCAGACGAGGGAGCAGTACTTC | CASSFLQTREQYF
TRBD1 | once | TRBJ2-2 | TRBV28 | TGTGCCAGCAGTTTCCGGGACAGGGAGACCGGGGAGCTGTTTTTT | CASSFRDRETGELFF
TRBD1 | - | TRBJ2-2 | TRBV27 | TGTGCCAGCAGTTTCGGGACAGGGGCGGCCGGGGAGCTGTTTTTT | CASSFGTGAAGELFF
- | - | TRBJ1-2 | TRBV13 | TGTGCCAGCAGTCTTGCAGCGAACTATGGCTACACCTTC | CASSLAANYGYTF
- | - | TRBJ1-5 | TRBV5-1 | TGCGCCAGCAGCCGCGGGGATAATCAGCCCCAGCATTTT | CASSRGDNQPQHF
TRBD2 | - | TRBJ2-3 | TRBV4-2 | TGTGCCAGCAGCCATCTGGCTAGCGGCCACCCCAGCACAGATACGCAGTATTTT | CASSHLASGHPSTDTQYF
TRBD1 | - | TRBJ2-3 | TRBV9 | TGTGCCAGCAGCGTAAAGGGACAGAGCACAGATACGCAGTATTTT | CASSVKGQSTDTQYF
- | - | TRBJ2-1 | TRBV10-3 | TGTGCCATCAGTGTCCAGTCCCGCAATGAGCAGTTCTTC | CAISVQSRNEQFF
TRBD2 | - | TRBJ2-1 | TRBV30 | TGTGCCTGGGCGCGGGGGACTAGCGGGCACGTGCAGTTCTTC | CAWARGTSGHVQFF
- | - | TRBJ2-5 | TRBV5-5 | TGTGCCAGCAGCTTGGATTGGTGGTCGGCGGACCAAGAGACCCAGTACTTC | CASSLDWWSADQETQYF
- | - | TRBJ1-2 | TRBV7-9 | TGTGCCAGCAGCCTTGGGCAGGGCCTATGGGACTACACCTTC | CASSLGQGLWDYTF
TRBD2 | - | TRBJ2-1 | TRBV7-2 | TGTGCCAGCAGCTTAGCGGGGGGGATCTACAATGAGCAGTTCTTC | CASSLAGGIYNEQFF